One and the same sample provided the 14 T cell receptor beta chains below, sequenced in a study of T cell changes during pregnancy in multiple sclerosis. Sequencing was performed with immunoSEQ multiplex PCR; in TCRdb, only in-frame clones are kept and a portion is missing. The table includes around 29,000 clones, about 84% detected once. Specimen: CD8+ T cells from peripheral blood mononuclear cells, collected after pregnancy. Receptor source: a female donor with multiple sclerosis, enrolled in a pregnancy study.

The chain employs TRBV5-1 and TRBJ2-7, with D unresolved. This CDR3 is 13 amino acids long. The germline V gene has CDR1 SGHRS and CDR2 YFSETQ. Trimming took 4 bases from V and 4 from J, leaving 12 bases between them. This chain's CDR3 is CASSTGRLYEQYF. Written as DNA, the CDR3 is TGCGCCAGCAGCACGGGTCGACTTTACGAGCAGTACTTC.

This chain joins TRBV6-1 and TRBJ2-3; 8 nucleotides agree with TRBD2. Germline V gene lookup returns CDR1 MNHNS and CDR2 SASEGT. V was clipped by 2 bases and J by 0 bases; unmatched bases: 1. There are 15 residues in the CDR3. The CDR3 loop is CASSEQRGSTDTQYF. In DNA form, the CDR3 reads TGTGCCAGCAGTGAACAGCGGGGGAGCACAGATACGCAGTATTTT.

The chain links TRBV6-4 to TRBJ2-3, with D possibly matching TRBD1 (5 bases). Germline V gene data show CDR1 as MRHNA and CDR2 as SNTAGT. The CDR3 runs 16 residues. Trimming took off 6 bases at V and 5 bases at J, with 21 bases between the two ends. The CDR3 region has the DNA TGTGCCAGCAGCGCCCGTGGGGCGCTGCACAGAGATACGCAGTATTTT. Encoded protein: CASSARGALHRDTQYF.

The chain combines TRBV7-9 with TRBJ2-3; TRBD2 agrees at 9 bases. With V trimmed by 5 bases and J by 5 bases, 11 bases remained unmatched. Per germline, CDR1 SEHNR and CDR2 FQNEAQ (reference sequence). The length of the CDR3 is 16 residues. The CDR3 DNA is TGTGCCAGCAGCCCCGGGGGGCGGGGGGGCCGAGATACGCAGTATTTT. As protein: CASSPGGRGGRDTQYF.

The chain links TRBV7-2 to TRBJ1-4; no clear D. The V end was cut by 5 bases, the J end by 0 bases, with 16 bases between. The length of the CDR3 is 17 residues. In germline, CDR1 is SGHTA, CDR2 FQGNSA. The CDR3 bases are TGTGCCAGCAGCCCCCTTGGCCCGGGAACAACTAATGAAAAACTGTTTTTT. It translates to CASSPLGPGTTNEKLFF.

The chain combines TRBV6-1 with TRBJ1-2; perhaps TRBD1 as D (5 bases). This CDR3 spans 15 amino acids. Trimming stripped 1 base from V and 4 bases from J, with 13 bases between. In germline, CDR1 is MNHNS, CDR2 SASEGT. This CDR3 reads CASSEGPDRIYGYTF. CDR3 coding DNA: TGTGCCAGCAGTGAAGGACCTGACAGAATCTATGGCTACACCTTC.

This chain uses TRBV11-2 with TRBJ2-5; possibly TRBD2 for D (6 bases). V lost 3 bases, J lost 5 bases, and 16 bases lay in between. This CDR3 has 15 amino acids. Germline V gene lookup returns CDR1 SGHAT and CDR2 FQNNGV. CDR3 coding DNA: TGTGCCAGCAGCTTTAGCGGAGGGGCGGGGGAGACCCAGTACTTC. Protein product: CASSFSGGAGETQYF.

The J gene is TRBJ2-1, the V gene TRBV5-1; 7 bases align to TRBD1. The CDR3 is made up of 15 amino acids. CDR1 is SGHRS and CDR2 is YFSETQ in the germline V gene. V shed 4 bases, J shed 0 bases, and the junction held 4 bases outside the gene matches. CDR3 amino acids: CASSTGQNSYNEQFF. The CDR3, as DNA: TGCGCCAGCAGCACGGGACAGAACTCCTACAATGAGCAGTTCTTC. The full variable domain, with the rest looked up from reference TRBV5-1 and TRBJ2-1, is KAGVTQTPRYLIKTRGQQVTLSCSPISGHRSVSWYQQTPGQGLQFLFEYFSETQRNKGNFPGRFSGRQFSNSRSEMNVSTLELGDSALYLCASSTGQNSYNEQFFGPGTRLTVL.

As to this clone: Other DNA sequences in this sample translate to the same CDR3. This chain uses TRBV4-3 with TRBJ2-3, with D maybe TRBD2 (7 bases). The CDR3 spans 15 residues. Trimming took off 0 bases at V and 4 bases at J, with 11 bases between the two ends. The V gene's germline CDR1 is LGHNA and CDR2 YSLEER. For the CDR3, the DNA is TGCGCCAGCAGCCAAGAAAGGGGGGGCGCAGATACGCAGTATTTT. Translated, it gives CASSQERGGADTQYF.

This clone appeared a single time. In nucleotides, the CDR3 is TGTGCCAGCTCACCCAGAGGCGGGGGGGCAGTAGATACGCAGTATTTT. This sequence encodes CASSPRGGGAVDTQYF. This sequence joins TRBV18 and TRBJ2-3, with 9 bases fitting TRBD2. Germline CDR1 and CDR2: KGHSH and LQKENI. CDR3 length: 16 residues. V lost 3 bases, J lost 5 bases, and 9 bases stayed unmatched.

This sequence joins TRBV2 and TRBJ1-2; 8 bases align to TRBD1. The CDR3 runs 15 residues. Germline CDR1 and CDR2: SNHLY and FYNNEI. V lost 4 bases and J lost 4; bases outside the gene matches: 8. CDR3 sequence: CASSAGQGRGYGYTF. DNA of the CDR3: TGTGCCAGCAGTGCCGGACAGGGAAGAGGCTATGGCTACACCTTC. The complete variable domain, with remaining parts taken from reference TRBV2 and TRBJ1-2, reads EPEVTQTPSHQVTQMGQEVILRCVPISNHLYFYWYRQILGQKVEFLVSFYNNEISEKSEIFDDQFSVERPDGSNFTLKIRSTKLEDSAMYFCASSAGQGRGYGYTFGSGTRLTVV.

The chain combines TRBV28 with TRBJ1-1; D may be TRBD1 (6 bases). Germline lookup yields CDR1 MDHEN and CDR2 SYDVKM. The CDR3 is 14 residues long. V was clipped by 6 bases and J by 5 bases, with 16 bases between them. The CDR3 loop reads CASRVTGFKTEAFF. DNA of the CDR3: TGTGCCAGCAGAGTTACAGGGTTCAAGACTGAAGCTTTCTTT.

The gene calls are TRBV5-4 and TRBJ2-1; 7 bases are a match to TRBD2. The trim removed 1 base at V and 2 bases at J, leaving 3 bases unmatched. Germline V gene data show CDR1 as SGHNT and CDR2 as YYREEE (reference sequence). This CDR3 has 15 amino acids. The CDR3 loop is CASSLSGGPYNEQFF. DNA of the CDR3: TGTGCCAGCAGCTTGTCGGGGGGACCCTACAATGAGCAGTTCTTC. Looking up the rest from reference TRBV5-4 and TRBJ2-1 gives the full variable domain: ETGVTQSPTHLIKTRGQQVTLRCSSQSGHNTVSWYQQALGQGPQFIFQYYREEENGRGNFPPRFSGLQFPNYSSELNVNALELDDSALYLCASSLSGGPYNEQFFGPGTRLTVL.

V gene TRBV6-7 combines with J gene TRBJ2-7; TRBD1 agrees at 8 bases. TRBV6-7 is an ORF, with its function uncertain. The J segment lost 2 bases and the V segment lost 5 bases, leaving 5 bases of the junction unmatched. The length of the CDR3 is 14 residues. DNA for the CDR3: TGTGCCAGCAGTGCAAACAGGGGGGCCTACGAGCAGTACTTC. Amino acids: CASSANRGAYEQYF.